The present TCR beta chain was sequenced within a study of cytomegalovirus exposure and HLA in healthy donors. The PCR used 60 Vbeta and 13 Jbeta primers. Measured with immunoSEQ multiplex PCR; TCRdb has only the in-frame clones, and not every one. Its table records 50,000 to 75,000 clones. Germline values: CDR1 MDHEN, CDR2 SYDVKM. Trimming removed 3 bases from V and 4 bases from J; junction bases left unmatched: 3. CDR3 size: 14 residues. A note on this clone: As yet, its antigen is unknown.

The study, taken as a whole, reports: At a 0.05 false discovery rate, a later analysis found 15,000 to 20,000 TCR beta sequences to be associated with HLA alleles.

Sequencing used PBMCs. V usage is TRBV28 and J usage is TRBJ2-3, with TRBD2 matching over 8 bases. This clonotype was obtained from a woman aged 18 to 35 in good health and CMV-seronegative. CDR3 coding DNA: TGTGCCAGCAGTTTTACCGGGAGGGCAGATACGCAGTATTTT. Amino acid sequence: CASSFTGRADTQYF.